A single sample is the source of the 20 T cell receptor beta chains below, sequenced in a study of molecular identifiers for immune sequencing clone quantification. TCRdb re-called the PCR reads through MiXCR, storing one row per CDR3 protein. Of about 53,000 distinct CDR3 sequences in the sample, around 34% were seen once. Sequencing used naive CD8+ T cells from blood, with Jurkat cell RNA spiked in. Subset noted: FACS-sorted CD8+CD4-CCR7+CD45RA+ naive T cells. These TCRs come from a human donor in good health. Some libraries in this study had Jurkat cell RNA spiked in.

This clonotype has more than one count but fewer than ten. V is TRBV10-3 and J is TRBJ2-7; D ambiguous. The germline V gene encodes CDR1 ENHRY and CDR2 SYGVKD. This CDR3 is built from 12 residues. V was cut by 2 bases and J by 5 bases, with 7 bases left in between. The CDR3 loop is CAISENRHEQYF. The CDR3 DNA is TGTGCCATCAGTGAGAATCGGCACGAGCAGTACTTC.

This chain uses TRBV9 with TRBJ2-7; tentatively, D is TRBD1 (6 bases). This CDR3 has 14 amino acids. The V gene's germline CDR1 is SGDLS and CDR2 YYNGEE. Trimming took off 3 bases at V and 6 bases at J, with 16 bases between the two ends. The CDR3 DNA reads TGTGCCAGCAGCGCACACAGGGAGAAGGGCGAGCAGTACTTC. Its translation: CASSAHREKGEQYF.

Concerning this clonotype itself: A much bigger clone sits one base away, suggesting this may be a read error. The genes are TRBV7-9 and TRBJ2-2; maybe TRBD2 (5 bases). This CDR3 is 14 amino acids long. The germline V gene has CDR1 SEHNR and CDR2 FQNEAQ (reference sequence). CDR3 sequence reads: CASSEVGNTGELLF. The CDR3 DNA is TGTGCCAGCAGCGAGGTCGGGAACACCGGGGAGCTGCTTTTT.

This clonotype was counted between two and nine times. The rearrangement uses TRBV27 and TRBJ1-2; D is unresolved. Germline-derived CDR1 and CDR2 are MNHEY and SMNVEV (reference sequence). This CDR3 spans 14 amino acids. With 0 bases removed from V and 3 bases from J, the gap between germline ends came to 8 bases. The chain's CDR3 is CASSLSITYYGYTF. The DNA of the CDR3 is TGTGCCAGCAGTTTATCGATCACTTACTATGGCTACACCTTC.

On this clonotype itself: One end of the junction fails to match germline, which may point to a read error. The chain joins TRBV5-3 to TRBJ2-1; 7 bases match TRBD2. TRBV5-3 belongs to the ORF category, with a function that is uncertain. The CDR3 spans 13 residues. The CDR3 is CASSLRESHEQFF. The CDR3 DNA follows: TGTGCCAGCAGCTTGCGGGAGAGCCATGAGCAGTTCTTC.

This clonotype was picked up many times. CDR3 sequence: CASKGGRLTDTQYF. The CDR3 DNA reads as TGTGCCAGCAAAGGCGGGAGGCTCACAGATACGCAGTATTTT. V usage is TRBV28 and J usage is TRBJ2-3, with 8 bases matching TRBD2. The CDR3 is 14 amino acids. Trimming took 7 bases from V and 2 from J; bases not matched to a gene: 5. Germline loops: CDR1 MDHEN, CDR2 SYDVKM.

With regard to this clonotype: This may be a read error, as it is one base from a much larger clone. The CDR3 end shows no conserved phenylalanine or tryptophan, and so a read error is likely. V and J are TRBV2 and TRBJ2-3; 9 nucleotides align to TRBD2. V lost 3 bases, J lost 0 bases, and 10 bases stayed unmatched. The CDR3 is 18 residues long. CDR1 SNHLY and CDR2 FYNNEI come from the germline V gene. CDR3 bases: TGTGCCAGCAGTGAGATCAGCGGGAGGCCCTCTAGCACAGATACGCAGTATCTT. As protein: CASSEISGRPSSTDTQYL.

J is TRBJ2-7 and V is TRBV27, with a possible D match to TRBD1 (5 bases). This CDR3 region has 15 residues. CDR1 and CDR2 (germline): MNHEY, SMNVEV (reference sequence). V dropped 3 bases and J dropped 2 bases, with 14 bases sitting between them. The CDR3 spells CASSFSRSRAYEQYF. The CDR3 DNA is TGTGCCAGCAGTTTTTCTAGAAGCAGGGCCTACGAGCAGTACTTC.

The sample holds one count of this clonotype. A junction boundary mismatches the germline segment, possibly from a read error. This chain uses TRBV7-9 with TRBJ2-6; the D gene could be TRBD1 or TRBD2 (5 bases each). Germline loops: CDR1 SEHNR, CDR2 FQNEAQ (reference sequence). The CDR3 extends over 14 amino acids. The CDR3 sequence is CASSGETGATVLTF. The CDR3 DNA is TGTGCCAGCAGCGGGGAGACTGGGGCCACCGTCCTGACTTTC.

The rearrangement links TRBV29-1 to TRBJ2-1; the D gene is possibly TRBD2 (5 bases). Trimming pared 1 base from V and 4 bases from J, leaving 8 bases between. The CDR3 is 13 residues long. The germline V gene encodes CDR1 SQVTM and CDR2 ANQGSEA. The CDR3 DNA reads TGCAGCGTTGAAGCGGGATTATACAATGAGCAGTTCTTC. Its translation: CSVEAGLYNEQFF.

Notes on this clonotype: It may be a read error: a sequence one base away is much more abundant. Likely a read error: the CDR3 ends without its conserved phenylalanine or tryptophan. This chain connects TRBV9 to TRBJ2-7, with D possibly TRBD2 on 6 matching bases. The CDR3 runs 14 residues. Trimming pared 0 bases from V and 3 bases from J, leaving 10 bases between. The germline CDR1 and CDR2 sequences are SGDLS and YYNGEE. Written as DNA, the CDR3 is TGTGCCAGCAGCGTAGATCCGGGGGACTACGAGCAGTACATC. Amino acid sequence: CASSVDPGDYEQYI.

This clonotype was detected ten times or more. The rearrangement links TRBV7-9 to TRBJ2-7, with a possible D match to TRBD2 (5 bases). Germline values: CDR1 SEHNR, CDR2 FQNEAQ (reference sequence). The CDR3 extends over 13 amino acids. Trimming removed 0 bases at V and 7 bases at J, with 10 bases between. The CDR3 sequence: CASSLAAAPEQYF. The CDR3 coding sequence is TGTGCCAGCAGCTTAGCAGCGGCACCAGAGCAGTACTTC.

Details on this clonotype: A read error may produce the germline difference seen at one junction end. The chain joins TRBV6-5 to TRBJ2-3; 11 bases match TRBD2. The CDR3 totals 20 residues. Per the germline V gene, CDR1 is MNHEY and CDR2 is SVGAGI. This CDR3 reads CANSIRDRMTSGVPTDTQYF. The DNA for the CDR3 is TGTGCCAACAGTATACGGGACAGGATGACTAGCGGGGTCCCCACAGATACGCAGTATTTT.

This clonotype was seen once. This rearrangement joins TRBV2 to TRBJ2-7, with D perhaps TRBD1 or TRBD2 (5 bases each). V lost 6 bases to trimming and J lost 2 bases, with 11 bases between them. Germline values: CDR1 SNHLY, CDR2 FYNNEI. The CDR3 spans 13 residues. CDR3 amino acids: CASRSGRTYEQYF. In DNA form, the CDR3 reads TGTGCCAGCAGATCGGGACGGACCTACGAGCAGTACTTC.

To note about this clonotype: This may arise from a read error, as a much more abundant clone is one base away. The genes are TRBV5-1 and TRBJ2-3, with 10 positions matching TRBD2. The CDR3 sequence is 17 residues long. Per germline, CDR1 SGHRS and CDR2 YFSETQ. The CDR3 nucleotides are TGCGCCAGCAGCGACCCATCAGCGGGAGGGTCAAGAGATACGCAGAATTTT. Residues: CASSDPSAGGSRDTQNF.

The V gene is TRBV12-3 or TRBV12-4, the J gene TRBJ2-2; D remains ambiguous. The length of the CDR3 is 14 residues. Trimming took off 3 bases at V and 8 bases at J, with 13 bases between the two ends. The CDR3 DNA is TGTGCCAGCAGTTTCCCTGCCCGGGCTGGGGAGCTGTTTTTT. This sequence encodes CASSFPARAGELFF.

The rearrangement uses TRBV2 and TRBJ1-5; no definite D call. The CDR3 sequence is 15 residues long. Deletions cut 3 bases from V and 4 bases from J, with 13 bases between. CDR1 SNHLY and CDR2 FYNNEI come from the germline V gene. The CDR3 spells CASSDRRLSNQPQHF. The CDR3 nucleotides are TGTGCCAGCAGTGATAGAAGGTTGAGTAATCAGCCCCAGCATTTT.

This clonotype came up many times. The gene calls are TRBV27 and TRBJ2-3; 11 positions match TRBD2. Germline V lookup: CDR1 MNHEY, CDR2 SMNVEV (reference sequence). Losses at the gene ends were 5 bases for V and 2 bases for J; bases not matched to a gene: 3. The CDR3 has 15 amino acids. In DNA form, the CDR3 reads TGTGCCAGCAGTAGTAGCGGGAGGGCCACAGATACGCAGTATTTT. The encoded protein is CASSSSGRATDTQYF.

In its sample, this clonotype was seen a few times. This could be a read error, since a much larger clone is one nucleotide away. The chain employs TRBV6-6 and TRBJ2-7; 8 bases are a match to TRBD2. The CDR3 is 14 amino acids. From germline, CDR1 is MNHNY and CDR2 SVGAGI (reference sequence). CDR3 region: CASSYSGLVYEQNF. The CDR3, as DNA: TGTGCCAGCAGTTACTCGGGACTAGTCTACGAGCAGAACTTC.

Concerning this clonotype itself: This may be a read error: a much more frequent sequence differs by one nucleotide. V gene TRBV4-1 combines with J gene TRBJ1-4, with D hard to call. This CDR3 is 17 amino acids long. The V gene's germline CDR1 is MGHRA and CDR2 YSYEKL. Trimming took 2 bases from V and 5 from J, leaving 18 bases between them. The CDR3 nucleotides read TGCGCCAGCAGCCAATTTCCCTTGGGCAGTTCGAATGAAAAACTGTTTTTT. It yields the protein CASSQFPLGSSNEKLFF.